This T cell receptor (beta chain) was identified during a study of T cells in Graves' hyperthyroidism and ophthalmopathy. The TCR beta CDR3 regions underwent amplification using RNA transcripts as the source. Initially, a first-round RT-PCR of the TCR CDR3 employed the HTBI primer set. TCRdb re-called the multiplex PCR reads through MiXCR, storing one row per CDR3 protein. Among fewer than 650,000 distinct CDR3 sequences, more than 11% were seen once, and the ten largest hold 5.8%. This clonotype was detected many times. Its matching antigen is unknown. The PBMCs had their origin in 7.5 to 10 ml of fresh peripheral blood. Study-wide findings and caveats: Before onset, by a median of approximately 6.2 months, the model predicted ophthalmopathy. A model using 13 V-J features told ophthalmopathy apart from stable hyperthyroidism. Within blood appeared most thyroid clonotypes that had expanded above 0.001.

V shed 4 bases and J 3 bases; nucleotides not matched to a gene: 4. This CDR3 spans 14 amino acids. The sequence came from a woman aged 25 to 39 with Graves' hyperthyroidism that later progressed to Graves' ophthalmopathy. The chain carries TRBV12-3 or TRBV12-4 and TRBJ2-7; 9 bases fit TRBD2. The specimen was blood. The CDR3 spells CASSSSGTFYEQYF. CDR3 sequence (DNA): TGTGCCAGCAGTTCTAGCGGGACCTTCTACGAGCAGTACTTC.